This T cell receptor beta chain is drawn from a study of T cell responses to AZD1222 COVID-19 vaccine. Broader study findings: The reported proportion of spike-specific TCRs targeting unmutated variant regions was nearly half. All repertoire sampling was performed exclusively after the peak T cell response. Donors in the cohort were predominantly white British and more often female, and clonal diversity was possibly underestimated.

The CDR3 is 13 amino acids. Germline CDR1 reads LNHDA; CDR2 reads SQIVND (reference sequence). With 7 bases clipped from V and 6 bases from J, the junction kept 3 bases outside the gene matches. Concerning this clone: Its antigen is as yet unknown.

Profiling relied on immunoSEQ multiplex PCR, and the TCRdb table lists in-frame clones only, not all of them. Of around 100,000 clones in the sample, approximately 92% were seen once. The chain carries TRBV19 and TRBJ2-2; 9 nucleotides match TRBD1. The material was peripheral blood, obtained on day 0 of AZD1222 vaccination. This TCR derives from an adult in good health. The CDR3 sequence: CASKHRGPGELFF. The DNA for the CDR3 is TGTGCCAGTAAACACAGGGGGCCCGGGGAGCTGTTTTTT.